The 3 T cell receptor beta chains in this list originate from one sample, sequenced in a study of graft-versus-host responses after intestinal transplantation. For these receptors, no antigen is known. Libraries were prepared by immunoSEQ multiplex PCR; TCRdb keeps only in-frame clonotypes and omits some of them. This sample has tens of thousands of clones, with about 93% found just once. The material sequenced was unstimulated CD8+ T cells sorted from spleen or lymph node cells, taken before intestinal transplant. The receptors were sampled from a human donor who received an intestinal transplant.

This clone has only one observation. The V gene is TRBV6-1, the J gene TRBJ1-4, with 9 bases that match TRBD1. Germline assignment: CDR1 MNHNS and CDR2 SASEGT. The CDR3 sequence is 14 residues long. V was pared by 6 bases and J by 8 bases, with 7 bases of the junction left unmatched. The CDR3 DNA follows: TGTGCCAGCAGAACCGGGACAGGGCAAGAAAAACTGTTTTTT. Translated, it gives CASRTGTGQEKLFF.

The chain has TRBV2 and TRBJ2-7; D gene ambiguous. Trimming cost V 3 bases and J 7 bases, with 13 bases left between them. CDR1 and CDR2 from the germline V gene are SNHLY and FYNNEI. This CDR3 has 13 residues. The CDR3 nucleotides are TGTGCCAGCAGTGATCTGACTCCGGAAGAGCAGTACTTC. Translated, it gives CASSDLTPEEQYF.

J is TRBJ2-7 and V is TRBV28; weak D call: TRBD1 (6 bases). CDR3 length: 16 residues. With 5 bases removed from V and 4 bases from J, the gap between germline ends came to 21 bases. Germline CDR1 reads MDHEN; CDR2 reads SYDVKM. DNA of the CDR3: TGTGCCAGCAGTCTACCAGGGACACTGAGTGCGTACGAGCAGTACTTC. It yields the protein CASSLPGTLSAYEQYF. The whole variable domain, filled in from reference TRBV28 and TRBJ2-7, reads DVKVTQSSRYLVKRTGEKVFLECVQDMDHENMFWYRQDPGLGLRLIYFSYDVKMKEKGDIPEGYSVSREKKERFSLILESASTNQTSMYLCASSLPGTLSAYEQYFGPGTRLTVT.